The 13 T cell receptor beta chains below all came from one sample that was sequenced in a study of metastatic and nonmetastatic thyroid tumors (dated by TCRdb to about 2020). Receptor libraries were prepared by PCR. For sequencing, an Illumina HiSeq 4000 was employed. TCRdb reanalyzed the raw reads on its own, using fastp at Q25 for trimming and MiXCR for clone calling, and kept in-frame beta chains. Within this sample are under 20,000 clones, with less than 25% of them counted one time only. The ten largest clones add up to about 18% of the sample. Before undergoing thyroid surgery, none of the patients had been given any kind of treatment. Material: tumor tissue. The receptors shown here come from a female donor with papillary thyroid cancer or a benign thyroid nodule (not recorded which). Some clones in this sample may be carry-over from other donors' samples.

The V and J genes are TRBV20-1 and TRBJ2-7; the match to TRBD1 covers 7 bases. This CDR3 contains 15 residues. After removal of 5 bases from V and 2 bases from J, the junction contained 12 bases not matched to a gene. The germline V gene has CDR1 DFQATT and CDR2 SNEGSKA (reference sequence). The CDR3 spells CSAYIEGTVPYEQYF. CDR3 sequence (DNA): TGCAGTGCTTATATCGAGGGGACAGTACCCTACGAGCAGTACTTC.

This clone was seen repeatedly, ten times or more. The genes are TRBV19 and TRBJ1-5; a weak D match, TRBD1 (6 bases). This CDR3 is 15 amino acids long. The V and J ends lost 4 bases and 4 bases respectively, with 14 bases between them. Germline CDR1 LNHDA, CDR2 SQIVND (reference sequence). The CDR3 loop is CASSTTWDINQPQHF. CDR3 bases: TGTGCCAGTAGTACCACTTGGGACATAAATCAGCCCCAGCATTTT.

A few counts support this clone. The CDR3 here is CATADAGELFF. The CDR3 DNA follows: TGTGCCACCGCGGACGCCGGGGAGCTGTTTTTT. The V gene is TRBV24-1, the J gene TRBJ2-2, with unresolved D. Trimming removed 9 bases at V and 6 bases at J, with 7 bases between. Per germline, CDR1 KGHDR and CDR2 SFDVKD. The CDR3 contains 11 residues.

The table lists this clone with many counts. J is TRBJ1-1 and V is TRBV18; D is undetermined. Trimming took off 3 bases at V and 7 bases at J, with 9 bases between the two ends. The germline V gene has CDR1 KGHSH and CDR2 LQKENI. The CDR3 spans 12 residues. CDR3 residues: CASSPTGIEAFF. In DNA form, the CDR3 reads TGTGCCAGCTCACCGACTGGTATTGAAGCTTTCTTT.

The table lists this clone with many counts. The chain joins TRBV28 to TRBJ1-4; D is perhaps TRBD1 (5 bases). From germline, CDR1 is MDHEN and CDR2 SYDVKM. This CDR3 region has 15 residues. Deletions cut 5 bases from V and 2 bases from J, with 12 bases between. CDR3: CASSLQGATNEKLFF. CDR3 coding DNA: TGTGCCAGCAGTCTCCAGGGAGCGACTAATGAAAAACTGTTTTTT.

The chain links TRBV20-1 to TRBJ2-1, with 11 bases aligning to TRBD2. V lost 6 bases and J lost 5; bases outside the gene matches: 6. CDR1 and CDR2 (germline): DFQATT, SNEGSKA (reference sequence). This CDR3 has 14 residues. CDR3 nucleotides: TGCAGTGCAACCCTAGCGGGAGGCCACAATGAGCAGTTCTTC. Its protein product is CSATLAGGHNEQFF.

This clone has ten or more counts. The V gene is TRBV20-1, the J gene TRBJ2-2; D is uncertain. The CDR3 consists of 13 residues. Germline loops: CDR1 DFQATT, CDR2 SNEGSKA (reference sequence). The V end was cut by 5 bases, the J end by 0 bases, with 7 bases between. CDR3 sequence: CSAQFANTGELFF. In nucleotides, the CDR3 is TGCAGTGCTCAGTTCGCGAACACCGGGGAGCTGTTTTTT.

The chain combines TRBV5-1 with TRBJ1-1; D gene ambiguous. The germline V gene encodes CDR1 SGHRS and CDR2 YFSETQ. This CDR3 comprises 14 residues. V lost 0 bases and J lost 1, with 7 bases in between. The CDR3 DNA reads TGCGCCAGCAGCTTGGCAGGAGGGAACACTGAAGCTTTCTTT. The encoded protein is CASSLAGGNTEAFF.

This clone has a handful of counts. The chain carries TRBV11-3 and TRBJ1-3; no firm D call. Per the germline V gene, CDR1 is SGHNT and CDR2 is YENEEA. The CDR3 is made up of 13 amino acids. Trimming removed 2 bases from V and 4 bases from J, with 6 bases in between. This CDR3 is CASSLNAGNTIYF. The CDR3 DNA reads TGTGCCAGCAGCTTAAACGCCGGAAACACCATATATTTT.

By frequency in the sample, this clone is medium-sized. The J gene is TRBJ2-7, the V gene TRBV27; D remains unclear. The CDR3 runs 14 residues. V shed 2 bases and J shed 1 base, with 9 bases lying between them. The germline gives CDR1 MNHEY, CDR2 SMNVEV (reference sequence). The CDR3 sequence is CASSLTRRSYEQYF. CDR3 DNA: TGTGCCAGCAGTTTAACCCGCCGGTCCTACGAGCAGTACTTC.

This chain links TRBV6-1 with TRBJ2-1; TRBD1 might be the D (5 bases). Trimming pared 8 bases from V and 10 bases from J, leaving 15 bases between. Germline V gene sequence: CDR1 MNHNS, CDR2 SASEGT. The CDR3 totals 12 residues. CDR3 sequence reads: CASVGLYREQFF. CDR3 nucleotide sequence: TGTGCCAGCGTAGGGCTGTACAGGGAGCAGTTCTTC.

This clone has ten or more counts. The chain joins TRBV27 to TRBJ2-3; the match to TRBD2 covers 10 bases. Germline V CDR1 and CDR2: MNHEY, SMNVEV (reference sequence). J was trimmed by 5 bases and V by 0 bases; bases with no gene match: 8. CDR3 length: 17 amino acids. The CDR3 loop is CASSLSEREGPGDTQYF. The CDR3 coding sequence is TGTGCCAGCAGTTTATCGGAGCGGGAGGGCCCGGGAGATACGCAGTATTTT.

This clone is medium-sized within its sample. In DNA form, the CDR3 reads TGCGCCAGCAGCTTGGTAGTGGCAGGGGGTCCTGGAAACACCATATATTTT. Its protein is CASSLVVAGGPGNTIYF. V gene TRBV5-1 combines with J gene TRBJ1-3; 7 nucleotides align to TRBD1. The CDR3 has 17 amino acids. Germline CDR1 is SGHRS and CDR2 is YFSETQ. V shed 0 bases, J shed 2 bases, and the junction held 8 bases outside the gene matches.